This T cell receptor (beta chain) comes out of a study of early T cells in non-severe SARS-CoV-2 infection. On the study more broadly: RNA in bulk from unsorted whole blood was sequenced, and chains were unpaired. General observations from the study: Private and CD4 specificities were missed by VDJdb matching, skewed to anti-spike CD8.

This CDR3 comprises 14 residues. CDR1 is DFQATT, CDR2 SNEGSKA, per germline (reference sequence). V lost 8 bases, J lost 3 bases, and 17 bases lay in between. Tagging with unique molecular identifiers was applied to individual cDNA molecules. TCRdb ran MiXCR on the 5' RACE reads and lists one entry per CDR3 protein. Found here are more than 25,000 distinct CDR3 sequences, 5.3% of them singletons; the top ten hold around 4.5%. This clonotype was observed at least ten times. Its target is not known. The chain uses TRBV20-1 and TRBJ1-5; tentatively, D is TRBD1 (5 bases). Sequencing input: whole blood. This TCR came from an adult who was a healthcare worker with PCR-confirmed SARS-CoV-2 infection or an uninfected control (not recorded which). CDR3 loop: CSTYPRVYNQPQHF. DNA of the CDR3: TGCAGTACCTACCCCAGGGTTTACAATCAGCCCCAGCATTTT.